The T cell receptor beta chain described here comes from a study of T cells after yellow fever vaccination. Study-wide results and caveats: When the response was secondary, it was weaker but reached its peak faster, day 5 versus 15. A limited proportion of clonotypes was detected within both the CD4 and CD8 compartments. Subsequent booster samples again held most clones from primary vaccination (approximately 95% CD4, roughly 91% CD8).

About this clonotype itself: The antigen remains unidentified.

As TCR cDNA was made by 5'RACE template switching, a universal primer site and UMIs were added. TCRdb independently ran MiXCR on the 5' RACE reads; one entry per CDR3 protein. The sample lists 250,000 to 400,000 distinct CDR3 sequences, about 4% occurring once. The V and J ends lost 4 bases and 1 base, in that order; junction bases with no gene match: 8. Germline CDR1 is SGHNT and CDR2 is YYREEE (reference sequence). This CDR3 has 16 residues. This sequence was found in a man aged 18 to 29 who received the YFV17D yellow fever vaccine. Here the sequenced sample was PBMCs, taken 5 days after the yellow fever booster vaccination. The chain employs TRBV5-4 and TRBJ2-5; TRBD2 matches at 9 bases. The CDR3 bases are TGTGCCAGCAGCCTCATAGCGGGGGACGTCCAAGAGACCCAGTACTTC. It translates to CASSLIAGDVQETQYF. Complete variable domain (other parts from reference TRBV5-4 and TRBJ2-5): ETGVTQSPTHLIKTRGQQVTLRCSSQSGHNTVSWYQQALGQGPQFIFQYYREEENGRGNFPPRFSGLQFPNYSSELNVNALELDDSALYLCASSLIAGDVQETQYFGPGTRLLVL.